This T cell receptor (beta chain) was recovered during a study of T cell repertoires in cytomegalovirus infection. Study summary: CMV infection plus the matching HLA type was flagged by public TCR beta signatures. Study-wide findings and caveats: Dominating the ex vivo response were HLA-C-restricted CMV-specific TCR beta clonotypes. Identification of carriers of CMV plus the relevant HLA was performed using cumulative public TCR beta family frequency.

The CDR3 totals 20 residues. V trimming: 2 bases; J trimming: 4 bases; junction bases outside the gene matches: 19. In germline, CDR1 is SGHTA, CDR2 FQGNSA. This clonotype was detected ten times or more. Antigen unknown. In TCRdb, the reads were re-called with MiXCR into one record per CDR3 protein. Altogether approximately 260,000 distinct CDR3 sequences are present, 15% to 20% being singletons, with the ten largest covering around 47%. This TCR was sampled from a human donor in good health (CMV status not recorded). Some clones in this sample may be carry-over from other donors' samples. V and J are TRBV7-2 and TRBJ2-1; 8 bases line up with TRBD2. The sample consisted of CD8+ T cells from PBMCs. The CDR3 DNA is TGTGCCAGCAGCTTAAGTGGTCTAGCGGGCCCTGGGCTCCTGTACAATGAGCAGTTCTTC. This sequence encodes CASSLSGLAGPGLLYNEQFF.